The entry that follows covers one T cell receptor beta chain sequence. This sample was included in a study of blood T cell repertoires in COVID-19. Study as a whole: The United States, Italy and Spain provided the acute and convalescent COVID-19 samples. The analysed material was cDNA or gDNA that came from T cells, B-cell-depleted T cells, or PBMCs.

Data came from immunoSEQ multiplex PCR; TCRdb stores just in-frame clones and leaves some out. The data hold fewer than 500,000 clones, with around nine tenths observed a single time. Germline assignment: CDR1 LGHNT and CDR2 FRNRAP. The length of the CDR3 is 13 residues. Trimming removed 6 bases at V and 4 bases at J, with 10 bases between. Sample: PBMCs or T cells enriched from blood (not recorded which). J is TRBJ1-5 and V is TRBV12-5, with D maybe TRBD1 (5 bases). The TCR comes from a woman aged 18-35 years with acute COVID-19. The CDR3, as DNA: TGTGCTAGTGGGACAGACGGTAATCAGCCCCAGCATTTT. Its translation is CASGTDGNQPQHF.